This T cell receptor beta chain was identified during a study of blood T cell repertoires in COVID-19. Original handling: Reference gene primer amplification yielded estimated nucleated cell counts. The assay was immunoSEQ multiplex PCR, and TCRdb's table has in-frame clones only and misses some. That table is the source of V, J and clone size, and D and trimming were worked out from the DNA. The sample lists 95,000 or so clones; about four fifths were seen once. This CDR3 contains 18 residues. V lost 5 bases to trimming and J lost 1 base; unmatched junction nucleotides: 15. The germline CDR1 and CDR2 sequences are SGHTA and FQGNSA.

The genes are TRBV7-2 and TRBJ1-1; 8 bases fit TRBD1. The sequence was obtained from a human donor in a cohort sampled during active COVID-19. The specimen sequenced was peripheral blood. The DNA of the CDR3 is TGTGCCAGCAGCGGGCTCGGACAGGGAAGAGGGGCGAACACTGAAGCTTTCTTT. Translation: CASSGLGQGRGANTEAFF.